The clone carrying this T cell receptor (beta chain) has ten or more counts. The CDR3 is made up of 13 amino acids. V lost 1 base, J lost 5 bases, and 8 bases lay in between. Germline CDR1 SGHTA, CDR2 FQGNSA. The TCRbeta library was prepared with unique molecular identifiers. TCRdb re-called the PCR reads with MiXCR, one entry per CDR3 protein. The data hold some 72,000 distinct CDR3 sequences, with 7% to 8% observed a single time. The record originates from a study of T-cell reconstitution after alpha-beta-depleted transplantation in children. This specimen consisted of PBMCs from the stem cell graft donor, obtained from the stem cell graft. This receptor was identified in a human donor who donated a stem cell graft to a child with acute lymphoblastic leukemia. V gene TRBV7-2 combines with J gene TRBJ1-2; D is perhaps TRBD1 (5 bases). This CDR3 is CASSLGTRYGYTF. As DNA, the CDR3 is TGTGCCAGCAGCTTAGGGACACGGTATGGCTACACCTTC.